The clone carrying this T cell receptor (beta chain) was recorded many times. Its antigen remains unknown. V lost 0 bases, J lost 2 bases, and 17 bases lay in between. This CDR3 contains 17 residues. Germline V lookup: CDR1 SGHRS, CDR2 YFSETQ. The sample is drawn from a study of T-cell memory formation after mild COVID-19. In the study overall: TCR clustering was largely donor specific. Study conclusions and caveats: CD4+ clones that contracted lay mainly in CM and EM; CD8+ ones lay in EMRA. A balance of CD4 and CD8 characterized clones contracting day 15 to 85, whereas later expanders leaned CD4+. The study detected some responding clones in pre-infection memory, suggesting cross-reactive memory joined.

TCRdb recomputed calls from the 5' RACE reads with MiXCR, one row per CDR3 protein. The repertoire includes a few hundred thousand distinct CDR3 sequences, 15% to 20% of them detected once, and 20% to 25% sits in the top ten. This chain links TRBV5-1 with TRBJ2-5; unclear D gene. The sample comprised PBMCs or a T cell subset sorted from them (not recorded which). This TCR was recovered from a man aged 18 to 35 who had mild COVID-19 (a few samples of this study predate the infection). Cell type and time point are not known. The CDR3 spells CASSLVRAGTIQETQYF. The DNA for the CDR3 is TGCGCCAGCAGCTTGGTTCGGGCAGGAACGATACAAGAGACCCAGTACTTC.